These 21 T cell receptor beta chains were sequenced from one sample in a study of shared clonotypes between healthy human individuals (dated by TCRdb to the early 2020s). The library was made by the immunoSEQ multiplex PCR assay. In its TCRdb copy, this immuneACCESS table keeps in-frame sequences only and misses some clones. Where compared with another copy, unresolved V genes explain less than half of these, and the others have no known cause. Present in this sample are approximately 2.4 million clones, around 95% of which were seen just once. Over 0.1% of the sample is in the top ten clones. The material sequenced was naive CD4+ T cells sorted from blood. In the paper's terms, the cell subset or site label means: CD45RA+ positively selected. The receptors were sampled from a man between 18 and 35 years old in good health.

The CDR3: CASSLASGGIYNEQFF. For the CDR3, the DNA is TGTGCCAGCAGCTTAGCGTCGGGCGGAATTTACAATGAGCAGTTCTTC. The rearrangement uses TRBV7-2 and TRBJ2-1, with D unclear. Germline assignment: CDR1 SGHTA and CDR2 FQGNSA. The V gene lost 0 bases and the J gene lost 4 bases, with 13 bases spanning the gap. CDR3 length: 16 amino acids.

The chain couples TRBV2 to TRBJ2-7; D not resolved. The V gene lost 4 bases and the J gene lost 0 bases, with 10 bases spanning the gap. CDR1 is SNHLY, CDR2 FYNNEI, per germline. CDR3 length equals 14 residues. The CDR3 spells CASSGRLSSYEQYF. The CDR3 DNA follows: TGTGCCAGCAGTGGACGCCTGAGCTCCTACGAGCAGTACTTC.

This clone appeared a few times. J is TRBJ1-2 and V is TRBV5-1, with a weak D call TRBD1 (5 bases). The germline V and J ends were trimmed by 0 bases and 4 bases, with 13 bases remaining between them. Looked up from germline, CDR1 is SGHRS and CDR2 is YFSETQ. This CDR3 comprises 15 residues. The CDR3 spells CASSLGPGIGYGYTF. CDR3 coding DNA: TGCGCCAGCAGCTTGGGCCCAGGGATCGGCTATGGCTACACCTTC.

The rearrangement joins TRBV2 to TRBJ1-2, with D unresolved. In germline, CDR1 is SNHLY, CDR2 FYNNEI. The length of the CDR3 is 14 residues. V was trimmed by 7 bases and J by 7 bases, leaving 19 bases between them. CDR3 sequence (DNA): TGTGCCAGCACCGGAGTGGGCTACTTAGGTGGCTACACCTTC. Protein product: CASTGVGYLGGYTF.

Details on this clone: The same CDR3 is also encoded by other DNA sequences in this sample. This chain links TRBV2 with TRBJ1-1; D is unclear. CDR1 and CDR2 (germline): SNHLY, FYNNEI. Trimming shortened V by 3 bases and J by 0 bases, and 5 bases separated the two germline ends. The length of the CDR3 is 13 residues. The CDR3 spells CASSDDMNTEAFF. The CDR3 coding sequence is TGTGCCAGCAGTGACGACATGAACACTGAAGCTTTCTTT. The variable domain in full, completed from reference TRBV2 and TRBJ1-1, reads EPEVTQTPSHQVTQMGQEVILRCVPISNHLYFYWYRQILGQKVEFLVSFYNNEISEKSEIFDDQFSVERPDGSNFTLKIRSTKLEDSAMYFCASSDDMNTEAFFGQGTRLTVV.

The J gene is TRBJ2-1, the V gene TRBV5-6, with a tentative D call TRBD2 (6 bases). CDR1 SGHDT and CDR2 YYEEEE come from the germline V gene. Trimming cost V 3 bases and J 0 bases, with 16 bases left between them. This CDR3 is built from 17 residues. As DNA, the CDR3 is TGTGCCAGCAGCTCTCGGGGGAGCGCCCCCTCCTACAATGAGCAGTTCTTC. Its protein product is CASSSRGSAPSYNEQFF. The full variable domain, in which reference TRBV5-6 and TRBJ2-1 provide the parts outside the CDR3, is DAGVTQSPTHLIKTRGQQVTLRCSPKSGHDTVSWYQQALGQGPQFIFQYYEEEERQRGNFPDRFSGHQFPNYSSELNVNALLLGDSALYLCASSSRGSAPSYNEQFFGPGTRLTVL.

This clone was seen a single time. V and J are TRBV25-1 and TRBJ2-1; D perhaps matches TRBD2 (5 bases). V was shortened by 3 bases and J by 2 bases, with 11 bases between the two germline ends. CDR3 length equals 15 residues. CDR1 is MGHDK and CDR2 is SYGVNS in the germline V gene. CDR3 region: CASSDSLGAYNEQFF. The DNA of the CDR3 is TGTGCCAGCAGTGACTCCCTCGGGGCCTACAATGAGCAGTTCTTC.

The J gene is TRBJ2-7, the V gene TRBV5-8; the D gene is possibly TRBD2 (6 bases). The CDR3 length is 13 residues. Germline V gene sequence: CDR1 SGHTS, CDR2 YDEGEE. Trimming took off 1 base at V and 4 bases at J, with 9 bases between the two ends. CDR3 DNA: TGTGCCAGCAGCTTGTTACGGGGGTACGAGCAGTACTTC. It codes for CASSLLRGYEQYF.

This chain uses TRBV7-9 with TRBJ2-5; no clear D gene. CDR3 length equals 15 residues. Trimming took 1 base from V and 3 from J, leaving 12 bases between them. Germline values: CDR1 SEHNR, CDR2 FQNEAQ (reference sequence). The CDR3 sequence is CASSLGVSEKETQYF. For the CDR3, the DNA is TGTGCCAGCAGCTTAGGGGTCAGCGAAAAAGAGACCCAGTACTTC.

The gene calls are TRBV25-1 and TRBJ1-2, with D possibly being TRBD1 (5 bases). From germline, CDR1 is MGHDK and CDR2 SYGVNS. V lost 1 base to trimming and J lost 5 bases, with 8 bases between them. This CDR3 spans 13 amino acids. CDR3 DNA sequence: TGTGCCAGCAGTGAATCAGGGCAGTATGGCTACACCTTC. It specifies CASSESGQYGYTF.

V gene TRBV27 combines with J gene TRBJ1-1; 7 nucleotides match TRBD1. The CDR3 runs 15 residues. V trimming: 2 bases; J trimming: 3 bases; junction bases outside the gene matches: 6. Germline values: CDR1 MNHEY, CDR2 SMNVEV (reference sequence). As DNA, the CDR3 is TGTGCCAGCAGTTTAGAGGGACAGCCCTACACTGAAGCTTTCTTT. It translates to CASSLEGQPYTEAFF.

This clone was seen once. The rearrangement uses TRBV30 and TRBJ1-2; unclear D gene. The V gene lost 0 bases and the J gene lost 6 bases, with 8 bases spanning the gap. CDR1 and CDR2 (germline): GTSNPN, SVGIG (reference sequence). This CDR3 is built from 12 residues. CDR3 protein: CAWSVRRNGYTF. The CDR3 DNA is TGTGCCTGGAGTGTACGACGGAATGGCTACACCTTC.

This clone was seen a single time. The CDR3 DNA reads TGTGCCAGCTCGCGGGGACAGGGGAGCGGAGTCACTGAAGCTTTCTTT. It is translated as CASSRGQGSGVTEAFF. The chain links TRBV18 to TRBJ1-1; 10 bases align to TRBD1. With 6 bases clipped from V and 4 bases from J, the junction kept 11 bases outside the gene matches. Germline V CDR1 and CDR2: KGHSH, LQKENI. The CDR3 is made up of 16 amino acids.

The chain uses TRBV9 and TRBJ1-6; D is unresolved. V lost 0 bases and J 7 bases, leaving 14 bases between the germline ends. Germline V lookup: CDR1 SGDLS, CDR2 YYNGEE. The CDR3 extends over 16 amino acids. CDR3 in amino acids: CASSVGTGRPNSPLHF. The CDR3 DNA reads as TGTGCCAGCAGCGTAGGAACCGGGCGGCCAAATTCACCCCTCCACTTT.

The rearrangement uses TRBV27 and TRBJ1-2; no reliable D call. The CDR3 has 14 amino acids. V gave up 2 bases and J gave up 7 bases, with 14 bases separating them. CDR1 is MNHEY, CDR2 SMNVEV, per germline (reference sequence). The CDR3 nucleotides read TGTGCCAGCAGTTTAAGGCCTGCCTCCGGTGGCTACACCTTC. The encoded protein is CASSLRPASGGYTF.

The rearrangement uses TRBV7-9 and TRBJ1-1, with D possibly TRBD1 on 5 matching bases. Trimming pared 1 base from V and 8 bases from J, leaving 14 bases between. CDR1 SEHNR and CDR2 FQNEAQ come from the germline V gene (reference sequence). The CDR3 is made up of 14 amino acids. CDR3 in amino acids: CASSLDLNTGEAFF. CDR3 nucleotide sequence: TGTGCCAGCAGCTTAGACCTCAACACAGGCGAAGCTTTCTTT.

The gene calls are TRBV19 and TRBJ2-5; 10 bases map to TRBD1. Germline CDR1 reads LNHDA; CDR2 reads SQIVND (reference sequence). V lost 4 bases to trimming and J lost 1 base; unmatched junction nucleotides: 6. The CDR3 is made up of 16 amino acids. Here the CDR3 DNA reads TGTGCCAGTAGTAACTATCGGACAGGGGGCCAAGAGACCCAGTACTTC. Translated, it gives CASSNYRTGGQETQYF.

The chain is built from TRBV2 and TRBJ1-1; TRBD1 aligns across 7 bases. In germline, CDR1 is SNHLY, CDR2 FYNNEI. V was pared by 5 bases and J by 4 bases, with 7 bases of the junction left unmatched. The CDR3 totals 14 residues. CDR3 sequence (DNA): TGTGCCAGCAGTAGACAGGGCAGCTCCACTGAAGCTTTCTTT. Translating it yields CASSRQGSSTEAFF.

DNA of the CDR3: TGTGCCAGCAGCTTATGGAGGACCGGGGAGCTGTTTTTT. Translation gives CASSLWRTGELFF. The chain employs TRBV7-2 and TRBJ2-2, with D perhaps matching TRBD2 (5 bases). This CDR3 spans 13 amino acids. Deletions cut 2 bases from V and 5 bases from J, with 6 bases between. Germline V gene lookup returns CDR1 SGHTA and CDR2 FQGNSA.

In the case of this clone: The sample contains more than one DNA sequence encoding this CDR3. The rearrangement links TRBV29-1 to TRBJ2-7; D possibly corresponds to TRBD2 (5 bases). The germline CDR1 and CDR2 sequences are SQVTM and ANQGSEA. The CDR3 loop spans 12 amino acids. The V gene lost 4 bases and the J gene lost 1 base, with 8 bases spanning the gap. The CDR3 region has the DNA TGCAGCGTTGGCGAGGGATCCTACGAGCAGTACTTC. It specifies CSVGEGSYEQYF.

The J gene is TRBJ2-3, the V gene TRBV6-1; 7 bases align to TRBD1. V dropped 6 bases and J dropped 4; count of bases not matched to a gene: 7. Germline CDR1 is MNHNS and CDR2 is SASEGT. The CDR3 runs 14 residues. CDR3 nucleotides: TGTGCCAGCAGCCCCGGGCAGGGGGCAGATACGCAGTATTTT. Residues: CASSPGQGADTQYF.